The rows below give T cell receptor beta chains drawn from one sample of a study of T cell responses to AZD1222 COVID-19 vaccine. The protocol was immunoSEQ multiplex PCR, while the TCRdb copy is restricted to in-frame clones and leaves out a portion. The sample has approximately 96,000 clones, about nine tenths seen once; the top ten hold 11%. The material sequenced was peripheral blood, taken 28 days after the second AZD1222 dose. The receptors derive from an adult who received the AZD1222 COVID-19 vaccine. CDR3s include the opening cysteine and the closing phenylalanine or tryptophan. D genes are given only for firm matches. Size tells how often a clone was seen (once, few, many) or the class of an expanded clone, and some rows leave it out.

v_call: TRBV28; d_call: TRBD1; clone_size: .; j_call: TRBJ1-6; cdr3_nt: TGTGCCAGCAGTTTATCCGTGGACAGGGGGCTAAAGAATTCACCCCTCCACTTT; cdr3_aa: CASSLSVDRGLKNSPLHF
v_call: TRBV6-5; d_call: .; clone_size: .; j_call: TRBJ1-4; cdr3_nt: TGTGCCAGCAAGACGGGGGGCGTGAGGGAAAAACTGTTTTTT; cdr3_aa: CASKTGGVREKLFF
v_call: TRBV7-7; d_call: .; clone_size: .; j_call: TRBJ2-1; cdr3_nt: TGTGCTAGCAGCTTAGGTGTAGGGGATGAGCAGTTCTTC; cdr3_aa: CASSLGVGDEQFF
v_call: TRBV18; d_call: .; clone_size: .; j_call: TRBJ1-5; cdr3_nt: TGTGCCAGCTCACGGGGCAATCAGCCCCAGCATTTT; cdr3_aa: CASSRGNQPQHF
v_call: TRBV28; d_call: .; clone_size: once; j_call: TRBJ1-1; cdr3_nt: TGTGCCAGCAGCATTCTGGGGGAGCGGGCAGGGAATAACACTGAAGCTTTCTTT; cdr3_aa: CASSILGERAGNNTEAFF
v_call: TRBV5-4; d_call: .; clone_size: .; j_call: TRBJ2-7; cdr3_nt: TGTGCCAGCAGCCCGAAGGGGGGCAGGAGCTCCTACGAGCAGTACTTC; cdr3_aa: CASSPKGGRSSYEQYF
v_call: TRBV6-1; d_call: .; clone_size: .; j_call: TRBJ2-6; cdr3_nt: TGTGCCAGCAGTGAACAACGGTTCTCTGGGGCCAACGTCCTGACTTTC; cdr3_aa: CASSEQRFSGANVLTF
v_call: TRBV19; d_call: TRBD1; clone_size: .; j_call: TRBJ1-1; cdr3_nt: TGTGCCAGTAGTAGGGGACAGGGAAACACTGAAGCTTTCTTT; cdr3_aa: CASSRGQGNTEAFF
v_call: TRBV2; d_call: TRBD2; clone_size: .; j_call: TRBJ2-1; cdr3_nt: TGTGCCAGCAGGGACGACCCGAGCGGGAGGGCCGTCAATGAGCAGTTCTTC; cdr3_aa: CASRDDPSGRAVNEQFF
v_call: TRBV29-1; d_call: TRBD1; clone_size: once; j_call: TRBJ1-2; cdr3_nt: TGCAGCGTTTATGACAGGGGGTCGAACTATGGCTACACCTTC; cdr3_aa: CSVYDRGSNYGYTF
v_call: TRBV2; d_call: TRBD2; clone_size: .; j_call: TRBJ2-1; cdr3_nt: TGTGCCACTTCCCCGACTAGCGGGGTTAGCTCCTACAATGAGCAGTTCTTC; cdr3_aa: CATSPTSGVSSYNEQFF
v_call: TRBV4-1; d_call: .; clone_size: .; j_call: TRBJ1-5; cdr3_nt: TGCGCCAGCAGCCATTCAGGGGTTTTTAATCAGCCCCAGCATTTT; cdr3_aa: CASSHSGVFNQPQHF
v_call: TRBV5-5; d_call: .; clone_size: .; j_call: TRBJ1-5; cdr3_nt: TGTGCCAGCAGCTTGGGGGAAACTCAGCCCCAGCATTTT; cdr3_aa: CASSLGETQPQHF
v_call: TRBV18; d_call: TRBD2; clone_size: .; j_call: TRBJ2-6; cdr3_nt: TGTGCCAGCTCGCGGGGGGGCCGGTCTGGGGCCAACGTCCTGACTTTC; cdr3_aa: CASSRGGRSGANVLTF
v_call: TRBV6-5; d_call: .; clone_size: .; j_call: TRBJ2-7; cdr3_nt: TGTGCCAGCAGTTACTCGAGGCAGGGTTCCAACGAGCAGTACTTC; cdr3_aa: CASSYSRQGSNEQYF
v_call: TRBV10-2; d_call: .; clone_size: .; j_call: TRBJ1-5; cdr3_nt: TGCGCCAGCAGTGAGCGGAGGATCAATCAGCCCCAGCATTTT; cdr3_aa: CASSERRINQPQHF
v_call: TRBV6-1; d_call: .; clone_size: .; j_call: TRBJ1-6; cdr3_nt: TGTGCCAGCAGTGAGTTAGAGAGAAATAATTCACCCCTCCACTTT; cdr3_aa: CASSELERNNSPLHF
v_call: TRBV18; d_call: .; clone_size: .; j_call: TRBJ1-1; cdr3_nt: TGTGCCAGCTCACCAAGGCCAGACACTGAAGCTTTCTTT; cdr3_aa: CASSPRPDTEAFF
v_call: TRBV18; d_call: TRBD1; clone_size: .; j_call: TRBJ1-2; cdr3_nt: TGTGCCAGCTCACCGATCACAGGGGGAGTAGATGGCTACACCTTC; cdr3_aa: CASSPITGGVDGYTF
v_call: TRBV5-1; d_call: TRBD2; clone_size: .; j_call: TRBJ2-1; cdr3_nt: TGCGCCAGCAGCTACCTAGCGGTTAATGAGCAGTTCTTC; cdr3_aa: CASSYLAVNEQFF
v_call: TRBV5-1; d_call: .; clone_size: .; j_call: TRBJ2-5; cdr3_nt: TGCGCCAGCAGCTTGGCTCAAGAGACCCAGTACTTC; cdr3_aa: CASSLAQETQYF
v_call: TRBV9; d_call: .; clone_size: .; j_call: TRBJ1-2; cdr3_nt: TGTGCCAGCAGCGTAGTGTATGGGGGTGGCTACACCTTC; cdr3_aa: CASSVVYGGGYTF
v_call: TRBV9; d_call: .; clone_size: .; j_call: TRBJ2-5; cdr3_nt: TGTGCCAGCAGCGTATTAGACCGGCCCGCAGAGACCCAGTACTTC; cdr3_aa: CASSVLDRPAETQYF
v_call: TRBV28; d_call: .; clone_size: .; j_call: TRBJ1-2; cdr3_nt: TGTGCCACCATAGCTAACTATGGCTACACCTTC; cdr3_aa: CATIANYGYTF
v_call: TRBV9; d_call: .; clone_size: .; j_call: TRBJ2-7; cdr3_nt: TGTGCCAGCAGCGGCGTGCGGGGCGAGCAGTACTTC; cdr3_aa: CASSGVRGEQYF
v_call: TRBV7-3; d_call: .; clone_size: .; j_call: TRBJ1-1; cdr3_nt: TGTGCCAGCAGCTTTTATCAAGGCACTGAAGCTTTCTTT; cdr3_aa: CASSFYQGTEAFF
v_call: TRBV15; d_call: .; clone_size: .; j_call: TRBJ1-1; cdr3_nt: TGTGCCACCAGCAGGACAGTGAACACTGAAGCTTTCTTT; cdr3_aa: CATSRTVNTEAFF
v_call: TRBV30; d_call: .; clone_size: .; j_call: TRBJ1-4; cdr3_nt: TGTGCCTGGAGTGTACTGGCCCCCGGGGAACTGTTTTTT; cdr3_aa: CAWSVLAPGELFF
v_call: TRBV5-1; d_call: .; clone_size: .; j_call: TRBJ1-2; cdr3_nt: TGCGCCAGCACCGACGGGTCCTATGGCTACACCTTC; cdr3_aa: CASTDGSYGYTF
v_call: TRBV4-1; d_call: .; clone_size: .; j_call: TRBJ1-3; cdr3_nt: TGCGCCAGCAGCCAAGAGGGGGGTGGTGGTCGTCTGATCTCTGGAAACACCATATATTTT; cdr3_aa: CASSQEGGGGRLISGNTIYF
v_call: TRBV5-1; d_call: .; clone_size: .; j_call: TRBJ2-7; cdr3_nt: TGCGCCAGCAGCCCAATTCCCGGGACCAAGGACGAGCAGTACTTC; cdr3_aa: CASSPIPGTKDEQYF
v_call: TRBV2; d_call: .; clone_size: once; j_call: TRBJ2-7; cdr3_nt: TGTGCCAGCAGTGTCTCTTCTAGCTCCTACGAGCAGTACTTC; cdr3_aa: CASSVSSSSYEQYF
v_call: TRBV5-4; d_call: TRBD1; clone_size: .; j_call: TRBJ1-2; cdr3_nt: TGTGCCAGCAGTCAGGGGGGGAACTATGGCTACACCTTC; cdr3_aa: CASSQGGNYGYTF
v_call: TRBV28; d_call: .; clone_size: .; j_call: TRBJ1-1; cdr3_nt: TGTGCCAGCAGTTTCGGCGGGGGCACTGAAGCTTTCTTT; cdr3_aa: CASSFGGGTEAFF
v_call: TRBV29-1; d_call: .; clone_size: .; j_call: TRBJ2-3; cdr3_nt: TGCAGCGTTGAGAAGTTCGAACGGCGGGATACGCAGTATTTT; cdr3_aa: CSVEKFERRDTQYF
v_call: TRBV7-8; d_call: TRBD2; clone_size: .; j_call: TRBJ2-5; cdr3_nt: TGTGCCAGTACTGGGACTAGCGGGAGTGAGACCCAGTACTTC; cdr3_aa: CASTGTSGSETQYF
v_call: TRBV7-3; d_call: .; clone_size: .; j_call: TRBJ1-1; cdr3_nt: TGTGCCAGCAGCTTAATTGGCGAAAACACTGAAGCTTTCTTT; cdr3_aa: CASSLIGENTEAFF
v_call: TRBV5-1; d_call: .; clone_size: .; j_call: TRBJ1-1; cdr3_nt: TGCGCCAGCAGCTTGGGGGGGCAGGAGACTGAAGCTTTCTTT; cdr3_aa: CASSLGGQETEAFF
v_call: TRBV18; d_call: .; clone_size: .; j_call: TRBJ1-1; cdr3_nt: TGTGCCAGCTCACCATGGGGGACTGTGAACACTGAAGCTTTCTTT; cdr3_aa: CASSPWGTVNTEAFF
v_call: TRBV12-3/TRBV12-4; d_call: .; clone_size: .; j_call: TRBJ2-7; cdr3_nt: TGTGCCAGCAGTCACCCGGGGAACGAGCAGTACTTC; cdr3_aa: CASSHPGNEQYF
v_call: TRBV7-9; d_call: .; clone_size: .; j_call: TRBJ2-1; cdr3_nt: TGTGCCAGCAGCTTAGAGGGTAGCGAGCAGTTCTTC; cdr3_aa: CASSLEGSEQFF